Presented here are 12 T cell receptor beta chains from one specimen sequenced in a study of T cell repertoires in aging, cancer and after chemotherapy. The template was genomic DNA from peripheral blood, not RNA. Multiplex touch-down PCR with TRB-A/B primers amplified rearranged V-D-J TRB sequences. TCRdb processed the multiplex PCR reads anew with MiXCR; each CDR3 protein has one entry. The sample lists roughly 6,000 distinct CDR3 sequences; under 30% were seen once. Material for sequencing was blood. Every receptor here comes from a human donor in good health.

This clonotype is judged medium-sized (0.01 to 0.1%). This chain connects TRBV18 to TRBJ2-3; D possibly corresponds to TRBD1 (6 bases). CDR1 KGHSH and CDR2 LQKENI come from the germline V gene. CDR3 length: 15 residues. V was trimmed by 3 bases and J by 3 bases, leaving 13 bases between them. This CDR3 is CASSPGTQGTDTQYF. The CDR3 region has the DNA TGTGCCAGCTCACCCGGGACCCAGGGGACAGATACGCAGTATTTT.

This rearrangement joins TRBV24-1 to TRBJ1-2; a weak D match, TRBD1 (6 bases). CDR3 length: 13 residues. The germline CDR1 and CDR2 sequences are KGHDR and SFDVKD. Trimming removed 1 base at V and 8 bases at J, with 10 bases between. The CDR3 is CATSDLQGRGYTF. The CDR3 DNA reads as TGTGCCACCAGTGATTTACAGGGAAGAGGCTACACCTTC.

This clonotype was counted only a few times. The J gene is TRBJ2-7, the V gene TRBV19; 10 nucleotides align to TRBD1. The CDR3 loop spans 13 amino acids. The V segment lost 4 bases and the J segment 4 bases; nucleotides outside the gene matches: 1. CDR1 is LNHDA, CDR2 SQIVND, per germline (reference sequence). The CDR3 protein is CASSKGQGYEQYF. Written as DNA, the CDR3 is TGTGCCAGTAGTAAGGGACAGGGGTACGAGCAGTACTTC.

Relative to its sample, this clonotype is medium-sized (0.01 to 0.1%). The rearrangement uses TRBV6-5 and TRBJ2-1, with 10 bases fitting TRBD2. The CDR3 consists of 16 residues. Germline assignment: CDR1 MNHEY and CDR2 SVGAGI. The J segment lost 4 bases and the V segment lost 3 bases, leaving 6 bases of the junction unmatched. The CDR3 spells CASSYRAGGAYNEQFF. The CDR3 nucleotides are TGTGCCAGCAGTTATCGAGCGGGGGGGGCTTACAATGAGCAGTTCTTC.

As to this clonotype: A read error may explain this, as a much larger clone is one base away. V is TRBV19 and J is TRBJ2-3; possibly TRBD2 for D (5 bases). The ends were cut back, 3 bases at V and 8 bases at J, with 18 bases in the middle. Per the germline V gene, CDR1 is LNHDA and CDR2 is SQIVND (reference sequence). The CDR3 is 15 amino acids. The CDR3 DNA is TGTGCCAGTAGTATCCAAATCGGTGTCGGAGGTACGCAGTATTTT. Translation gives CASSIQIGVGGTQYF. Variable domain in full (rest from reference TRBV19 and TRBJ2-3): DGGITQSPKYLFRKEGQNVTLSCEQNLNHDAMYWYRQDPGQGLRLIYYSQIVNDFQKGDIAEGYSVSREKKESFPLTVTSAQKNPTAFYLCASSIQIGVGGTQYFGPGTRLTVL.

The CDR3 loop is CASSIEGWSTEAFF. DNA for the CDR3: TGTGCCAGTAGTATTGAGGGGTGGAGCACTGAAGCTTTCTTT. V is TRBV19 and J is TRBJ1-1; a possible D gene is TRBD1 (5 bases). The germline gives CDR1 LNHDA, CDR2 SQIVND (reference sequence). This CDR3 is built from 14 residues. V lost 3 bases to trimming and J lost 4 bases, with 12 bases between them.

V is TRBV27 and J is TRBJ1-3; the match to TRBD1 covers 11 bases. Germline V gives CDR1 MNHEY, CDR2 SMNVEV (reference sequence). This CDR3 is 17 amino acids long. Losses at the gene ends were 6 bases for V and 4 bases for J; bases not matched to a gene: 11. The CDR3 loop is CASRPPGQGVAGNTIYF. Written as DNA, the CDR3 is TGTGCCAGCAGGCCCCCGGGACAGGGGGTGGCAGGAAACACCATATATTTT.

For the CDR3, the DNA is TGTGCCAGCAGCTTAGGGAATTGGGCTTTCTTT. Protein: CASSLGNWAFF. The V gene is TRBV11-3, the J gene TRBJ1-1; D is ambiguous. Germline loops: CDR1 SGHNT, CDR2 YENEEA. Trimming stripped 1 base from V and 11 bases from J, with 8 bases between. The CDR3 has 11 amino acids.

The genes are TRBV7-2 and TRBJ2-1; maybe TRBD2 (6 bases). Trimming took 4 bases from V and 7 from J, leaving 11 bases between them. This CDR3 has 13 amino acids. CDR1 SGHTA and CDR2 FQGNSA come from the germline V gene. This CDR3 reads CASSSGTPNEQFF. The CDR3 DNA reads TGTGCCAGCAGCTCCGGGACTCCGAATGAGCAGTTCTTC.

The J gene is TRBJ1-3, the V gene TRBV12-3 or TRBV12-4; D unclear. This CDR3 is built from 13 residues. The V gene lost 9 bases and the J gene lost 3 bases, with 12 bases spanning the gap. CDR3 region: CASWGEVGNTIYF. The CDR3 DNA reads TGTGCCAGTTGGGGTGAAGTTGGAAACACCATATATTTT.

This chain joins TRBV12-3 or TRBV12-4 and TRBJ2-5, with TRBD2 identical over 7 bases. V shed 2 bases, J shed 1 base, and the junction held 13 bases outside the gene matches. This CDR3 is 18 amino acids long. In nucleotides, the CDR3 is TGTGCCAGCAGTTTAACGTATTTGACTAGCCCAACCCAAGAGACCCAGTACTTC. Residues: CASSLTYLTSPTQETQYF.

This clonotype was observed a single time. A read error may be the cause here, since a much bigger clone is one base away. The chain uses TRBV10-3 and TRBJ1-2; D might be TRBD1 (6 bases). The CDR3 length is 16 residues. V lost 5 bases, J lost 4 bases, and 20 bases lay in between. Germline CDR1 is ENHRY and CDR2 is SYGVKD. CDR3 region: CAISPPQGLMGYGYTF. In nucleotides, the CDR3 is TGTGCCATCAGTCCCCCCCAGGGGCTGATGGGCTATGGCTACACCTTC.